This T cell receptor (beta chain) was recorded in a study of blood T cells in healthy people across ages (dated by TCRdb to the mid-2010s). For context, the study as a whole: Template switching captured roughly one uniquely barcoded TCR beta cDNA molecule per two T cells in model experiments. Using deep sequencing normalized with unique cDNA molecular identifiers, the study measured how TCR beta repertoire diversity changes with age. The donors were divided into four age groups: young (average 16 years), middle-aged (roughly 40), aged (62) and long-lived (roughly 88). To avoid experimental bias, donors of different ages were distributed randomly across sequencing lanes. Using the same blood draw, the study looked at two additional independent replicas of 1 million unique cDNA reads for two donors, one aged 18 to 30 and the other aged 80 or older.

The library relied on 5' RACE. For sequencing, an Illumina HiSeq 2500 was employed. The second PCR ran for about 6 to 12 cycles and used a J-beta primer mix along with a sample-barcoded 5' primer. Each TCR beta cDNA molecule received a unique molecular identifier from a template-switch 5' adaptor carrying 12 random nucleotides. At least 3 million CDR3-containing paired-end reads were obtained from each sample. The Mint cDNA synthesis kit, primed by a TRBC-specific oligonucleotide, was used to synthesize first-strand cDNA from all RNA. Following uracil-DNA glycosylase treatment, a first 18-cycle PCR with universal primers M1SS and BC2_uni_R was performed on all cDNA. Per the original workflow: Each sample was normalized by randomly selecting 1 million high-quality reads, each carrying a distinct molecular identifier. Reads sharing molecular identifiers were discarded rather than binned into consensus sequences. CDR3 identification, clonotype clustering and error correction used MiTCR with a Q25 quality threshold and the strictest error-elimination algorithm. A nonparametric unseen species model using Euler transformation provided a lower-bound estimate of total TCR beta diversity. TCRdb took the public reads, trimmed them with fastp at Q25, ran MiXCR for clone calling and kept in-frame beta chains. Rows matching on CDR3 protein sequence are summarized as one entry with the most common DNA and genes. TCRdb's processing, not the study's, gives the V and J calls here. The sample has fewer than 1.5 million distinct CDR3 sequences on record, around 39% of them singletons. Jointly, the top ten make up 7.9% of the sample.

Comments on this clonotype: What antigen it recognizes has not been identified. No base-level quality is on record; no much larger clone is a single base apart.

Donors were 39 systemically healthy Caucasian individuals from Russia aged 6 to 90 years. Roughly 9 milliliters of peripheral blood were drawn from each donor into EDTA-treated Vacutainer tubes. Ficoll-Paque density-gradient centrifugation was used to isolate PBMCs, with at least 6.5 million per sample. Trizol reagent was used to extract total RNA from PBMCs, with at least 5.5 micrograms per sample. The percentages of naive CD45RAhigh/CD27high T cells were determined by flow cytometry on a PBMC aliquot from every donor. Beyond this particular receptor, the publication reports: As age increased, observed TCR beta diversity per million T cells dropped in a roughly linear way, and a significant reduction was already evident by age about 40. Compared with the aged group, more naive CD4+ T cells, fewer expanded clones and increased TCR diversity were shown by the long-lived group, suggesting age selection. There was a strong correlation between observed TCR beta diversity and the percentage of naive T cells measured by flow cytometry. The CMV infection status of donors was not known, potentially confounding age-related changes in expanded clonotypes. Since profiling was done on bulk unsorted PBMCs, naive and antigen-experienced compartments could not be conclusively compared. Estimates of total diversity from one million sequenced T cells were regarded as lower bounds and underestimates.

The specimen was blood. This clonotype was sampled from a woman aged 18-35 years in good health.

The DNA reads as follows: TGTGCCAGCAGCCCTCCGGGGCGGGAATACGAGCAGTTCTTC. It codes for CASSPPGREYEQFF. Here the chain combines TRBV28 and TRBJ2-1, with TRBD2 as a weak D call on 6 bases. The CDR3 runs 14 amino acids, cysteine and phenylalanine included. Just CDR3 DNA is preserved here, 42 bases in frame from base 1. The V end loses 6 bases and the J end loses 10 bases, and a stretch of 19 bases separates them. The germline V gene encodes CDR1 MDHEN and CDR2 SYDVKM.